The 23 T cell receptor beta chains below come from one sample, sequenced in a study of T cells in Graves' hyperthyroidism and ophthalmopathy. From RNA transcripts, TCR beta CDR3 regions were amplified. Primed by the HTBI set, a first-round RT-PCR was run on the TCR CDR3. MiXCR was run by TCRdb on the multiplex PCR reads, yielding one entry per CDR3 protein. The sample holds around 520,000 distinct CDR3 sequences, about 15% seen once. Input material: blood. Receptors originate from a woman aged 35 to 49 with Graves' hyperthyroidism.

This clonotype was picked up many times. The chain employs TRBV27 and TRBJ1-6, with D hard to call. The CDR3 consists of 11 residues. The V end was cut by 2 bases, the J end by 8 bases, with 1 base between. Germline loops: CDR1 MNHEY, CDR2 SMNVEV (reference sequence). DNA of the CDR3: TGTGCCAGCAGTTTAGATTCACCCCTCCACTTT. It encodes CASSLDSPLHF.

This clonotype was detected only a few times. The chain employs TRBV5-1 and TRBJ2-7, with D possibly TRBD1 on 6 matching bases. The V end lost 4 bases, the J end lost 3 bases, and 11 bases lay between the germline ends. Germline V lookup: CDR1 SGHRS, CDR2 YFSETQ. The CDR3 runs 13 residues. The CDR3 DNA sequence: TGCGCCAGCAGCGACGGACAGTTCTACGAGCAGTACTTC. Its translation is CASSDGQFYEQYF.

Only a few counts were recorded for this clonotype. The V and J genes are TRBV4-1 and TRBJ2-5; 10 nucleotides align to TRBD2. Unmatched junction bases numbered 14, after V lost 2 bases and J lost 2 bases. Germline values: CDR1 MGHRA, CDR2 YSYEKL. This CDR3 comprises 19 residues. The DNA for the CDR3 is TGCGCCAGCAGCCAAAAATCCCAAGGGAGCGGGAGGGGACAAGAGACCCAGTACTTC. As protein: CASSQKSQGSGRGQETQYF.

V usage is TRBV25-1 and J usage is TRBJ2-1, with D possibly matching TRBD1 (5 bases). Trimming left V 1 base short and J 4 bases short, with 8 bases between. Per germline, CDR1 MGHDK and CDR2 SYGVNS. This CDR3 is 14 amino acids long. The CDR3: CASSEFSGYNEQFF. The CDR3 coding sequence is TGTGCCAGCAGTGAATTTTCAGGGTACAATGAGCAGTTCTTC.

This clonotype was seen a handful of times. The CDR3 region is CASALGQGTSNQPQHF. The CDR3 DNA reads TGTGCTAGTGCCCTCGGACAGGGCACTAGCAATCAGCCCCAGCATTTT. The chain combines TRBV12-5 with TRBJ1-5; 8 bases match TRBD1. Germline lookup yields CDR1 LGHNT and CDR2 FRNRAP. The CDR3 is made up of 16 amino acids. V lost 7 bases, J lost 0 bases, and 8 bases stayed unmatched.

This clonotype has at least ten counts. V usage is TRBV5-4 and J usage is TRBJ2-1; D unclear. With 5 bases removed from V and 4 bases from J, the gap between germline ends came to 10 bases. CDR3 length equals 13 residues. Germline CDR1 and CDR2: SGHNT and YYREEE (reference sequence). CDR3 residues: CASRDGSYNEQFF. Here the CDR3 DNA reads TGTGCCAGCAGGGACGGATCTTACAATGAGCAGTTCTTC.

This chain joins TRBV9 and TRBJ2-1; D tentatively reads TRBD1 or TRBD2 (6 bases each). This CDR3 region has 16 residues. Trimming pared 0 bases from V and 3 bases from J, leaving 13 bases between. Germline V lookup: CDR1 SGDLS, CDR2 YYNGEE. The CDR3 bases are TGTGCCAGCAGCGTAGATGCCAGGGGAGGCTACAATGAGCAGTTCTTC. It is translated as CASSVDARGGYNEQFF.

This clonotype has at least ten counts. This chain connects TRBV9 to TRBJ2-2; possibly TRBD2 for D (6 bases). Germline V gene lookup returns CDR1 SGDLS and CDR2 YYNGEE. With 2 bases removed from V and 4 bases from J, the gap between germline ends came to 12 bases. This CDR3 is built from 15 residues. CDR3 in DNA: TGTGCCAGCAGCGTGGAGGGCAGAATCACCGGGGAGCTGTTTTTT. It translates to CASSVEGRITGELFF.

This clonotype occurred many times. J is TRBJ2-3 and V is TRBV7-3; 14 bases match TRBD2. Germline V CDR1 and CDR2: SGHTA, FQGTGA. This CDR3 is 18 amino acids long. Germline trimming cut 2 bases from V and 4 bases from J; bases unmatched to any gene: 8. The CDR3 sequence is CASSLGPGLAGESDTQYF. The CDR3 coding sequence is TGTGCCAGCAGCTTAGGCCCGGGACTAGCGGGAGAATCAGATACGCAGTATTTT.

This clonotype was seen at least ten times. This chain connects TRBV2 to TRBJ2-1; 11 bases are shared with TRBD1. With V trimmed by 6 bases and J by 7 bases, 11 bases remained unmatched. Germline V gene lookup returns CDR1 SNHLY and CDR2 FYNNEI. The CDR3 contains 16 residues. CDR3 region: CASSRKGDRGTNEQFF. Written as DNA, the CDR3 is TGTGCCAGCAGCCGGAAAGGGGACAGGGGGACGAATGAGCAGTTCTTC.

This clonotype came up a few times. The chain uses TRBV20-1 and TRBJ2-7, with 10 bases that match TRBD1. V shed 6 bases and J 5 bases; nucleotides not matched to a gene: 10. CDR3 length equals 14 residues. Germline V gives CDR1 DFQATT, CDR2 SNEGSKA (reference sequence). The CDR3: CSALAGQGGNEQYF. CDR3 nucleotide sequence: TGCAGTGCCCTCGCCGGACAGGGGGGTAACGAGCAGTACTTC.

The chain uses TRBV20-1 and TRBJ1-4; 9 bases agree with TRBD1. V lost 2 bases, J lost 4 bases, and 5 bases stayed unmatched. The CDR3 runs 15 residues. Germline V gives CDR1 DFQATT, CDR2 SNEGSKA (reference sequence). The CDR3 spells CSARKTGGFNEKLFF. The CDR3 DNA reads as TGCAGTGCTAGAAAGACAGGGGGTTTTAATGAAAAACTGTTTTTT.

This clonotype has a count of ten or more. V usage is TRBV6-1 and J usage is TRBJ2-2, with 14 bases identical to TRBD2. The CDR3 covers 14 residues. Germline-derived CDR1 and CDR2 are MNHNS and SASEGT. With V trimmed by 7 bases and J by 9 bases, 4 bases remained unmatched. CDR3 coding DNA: TGTGCCAGCATGACTAGCGGGAGGGCGAGGGAGCTGTTTTTT. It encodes CASMTSGRARELFF.

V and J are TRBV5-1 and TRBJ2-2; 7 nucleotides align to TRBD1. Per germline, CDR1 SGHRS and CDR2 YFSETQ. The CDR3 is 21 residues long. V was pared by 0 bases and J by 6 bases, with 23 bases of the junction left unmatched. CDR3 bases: TGCGCCAGCAGCTTGGTGATAGAGAAAAGGGAGACAGGGTGTATCTCCGGGGAGCTGTTTTTT. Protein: CASSLVIEKRETGCISGELFF.

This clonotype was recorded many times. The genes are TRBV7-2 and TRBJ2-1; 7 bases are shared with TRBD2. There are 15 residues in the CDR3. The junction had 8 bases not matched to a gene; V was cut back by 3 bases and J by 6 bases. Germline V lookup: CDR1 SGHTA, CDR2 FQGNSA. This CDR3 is CASSLGVGLVNEQFF. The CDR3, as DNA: TGTGCCAGCAGCTTGGGAGTCGGACTAGTCAATGAGCAGTTCTTC.

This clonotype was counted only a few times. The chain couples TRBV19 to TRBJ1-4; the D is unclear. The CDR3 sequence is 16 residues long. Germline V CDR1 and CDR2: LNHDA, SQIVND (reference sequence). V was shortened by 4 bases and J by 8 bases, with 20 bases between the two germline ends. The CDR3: CASSTRTEGEGEKLFF. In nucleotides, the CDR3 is TGTGCCAGTAGTACCCGGACGGAAGGCGAGGGAGAAAAACTGTTTTTT. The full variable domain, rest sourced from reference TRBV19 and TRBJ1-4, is DGGITQSPKYLFRKEGQNVTLSCEQNLNHDAMYWYRQDPGQGLRLIYYSQIVNDFQKGDIAEGYSVSREKKESFPLTVTSAQKNPTAFYLCASSTRTEGEGEKLFFGSGTQLSVL.

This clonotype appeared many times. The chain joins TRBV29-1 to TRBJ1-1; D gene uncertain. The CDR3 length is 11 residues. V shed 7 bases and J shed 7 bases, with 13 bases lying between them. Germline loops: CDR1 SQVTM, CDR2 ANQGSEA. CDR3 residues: CSASRADEAFF. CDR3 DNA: TGCAGCGCCTCTCGGGCGGATGAAGCTTTCTTT.

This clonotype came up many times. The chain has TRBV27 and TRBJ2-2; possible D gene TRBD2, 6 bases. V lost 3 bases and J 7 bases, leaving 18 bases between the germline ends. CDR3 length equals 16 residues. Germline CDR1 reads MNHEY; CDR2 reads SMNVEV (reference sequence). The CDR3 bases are TGTGCCAGCAGTTTGGTCGGGAGCGATTACGTCGGGGAGCTGTTTTTT. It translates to CASSLVGSDYVGELFF.

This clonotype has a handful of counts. The CDR3 region has the DNA TGTGCCACCGAGGGACTAGCGGGAGAGACTAGCACAGATACGCAGTATTTT. Protein product: CATEGLAGETSTDTQYF. The gene calls are TRBV24-1 and TRBJ2-3; 14 positions match TRBD2. The CDR3 is 17 residues long. Germline values: CDR1 KGHDR, CDR2 SFDVKD. V shed 9 bases and J 0 bases; nucleotides not matched to a gene: 7.

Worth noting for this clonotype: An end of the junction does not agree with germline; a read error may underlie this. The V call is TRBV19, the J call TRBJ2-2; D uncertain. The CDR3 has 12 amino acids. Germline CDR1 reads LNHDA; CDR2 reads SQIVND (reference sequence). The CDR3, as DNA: TGTGCCTGTAGTGAGAACACCGGGGAGCTGTTTTTT. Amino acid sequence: CACSENTGELFF.

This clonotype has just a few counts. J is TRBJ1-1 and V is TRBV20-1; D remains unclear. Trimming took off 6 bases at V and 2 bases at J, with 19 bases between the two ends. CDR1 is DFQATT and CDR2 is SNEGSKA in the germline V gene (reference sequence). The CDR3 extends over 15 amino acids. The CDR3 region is CSAETVGAGNTEAFF. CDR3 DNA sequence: TGCAGTGCCGAAACGGTGGGCGCGGGTAACACTGAAGCTTTCTTT.

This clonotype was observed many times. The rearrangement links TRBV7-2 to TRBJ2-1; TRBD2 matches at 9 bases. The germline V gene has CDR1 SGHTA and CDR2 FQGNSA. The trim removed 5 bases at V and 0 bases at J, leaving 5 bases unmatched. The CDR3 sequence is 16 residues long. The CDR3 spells CASSIFSGSSYNEQFF. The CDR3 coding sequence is TGTGCCAGCAGCATTTTTAGCGGGAGCTCCTACAATGAGCAGTTCTTC.

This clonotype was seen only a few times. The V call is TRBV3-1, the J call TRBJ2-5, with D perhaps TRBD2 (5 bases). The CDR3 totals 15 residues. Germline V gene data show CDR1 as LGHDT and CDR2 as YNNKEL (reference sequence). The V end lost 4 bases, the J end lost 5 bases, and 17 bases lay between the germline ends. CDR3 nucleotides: TGTGCCAGCAGCCCCTCCCGGGATCGGGGTGAGACCCAGTACTTC. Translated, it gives CASSPSRDRGETQYF.